This T cell receptor beta chain was identified in a study of T cell repertoires in cytomegalovirus infection. The overall study: Public TCR beta signatures were indicative of both CMV infection and a matching HLA type. Overall study results and limits: CMV-specific TCR beta clonotypes restricted by HLA-C dominated the ex vivo response.

This clonotype was seen only a few times. Its specificity is not known. MiXCR was run by TCRdb on the reads, yielding one entry per CDR3 protein. The table lists over 300,000 distinct CDR3 sequences, roughly a sixth of them singletons, with about 11% in the top ten. In germline, CDR1 is DFQATT, CDR2 SNEGSKA (reference sequence). This CDR3 is 16 amino acids long. V shed 4 bases, J shed 5 bases, and the junction held 7 bases outside the gene matches. The rearrangement uses TRBV20-1 and TRBJ2-1; TRBD2 matches at 14 bases. Material for sequencing was PBMCs. The TCR sequence derives from a human donor in good health (CMV status not recorded). Some clones in this sample may be carry-over from other donors' samples. The CDR3 protein is CSAMTSGGGFNNEQFF. CDR3 in DNA: TGCAGTGCTATGACTAGCGGGGGGGGATTTAACAATGAGCAGTTCTTC.